This T cell receptor beta chain comes out of a study of T cell responses to AZD1222 COVID-19 vaccine. Study-wide results and limits: Among vaccine-associated CD4 TCRs, coverage spanned spike, with dominance at 160-218 and 743-854. Recipients of AZD1222 seropositive at baseline numbered only 5 or 6. Repertoires in all cases were sampled only once the peak T cell response had passed. The reported proportion of spike-specific TCRs targeting unmutated variant regions was nearly half.

Turning to this clone: Its antigen is not known.

Germline V gene data show CDR1 as SNHLY and CDR2 as FYNNEI. This CDR3 is built from 15 residues. Trimming removed 3 bases at V and 1 base at J, with 9 bases between. The method was immunoSEQ multiplex PCR; TCRdb's version includes in-frame clones alone and lacks a portion of them. Here the sample spans some 80,000 clones, 60% to 85% being singletons. This sequence was found in an adult who received the MenACWY meningococcal vaccine as a control. The V and J genes are TRBV2 and TRBJ2-2; the D is unclear. The sample consisted of peripheral blood, taken 28 days after the second dose of the MenACWY control vaccine. CDR3 protein: CASSEAQRNTGELFF. The CDR3 bases are TGTGCCAGCAGTGAGGCCCAGCGGAACACCGGGGAGCTGTTTTTT.